Listed here are 21 T cell receptor beta chains from one sample, sequenced in a study of CD8+CD57+ T cells in acquired aplastic anemia. The use of genomic DNA as template underpinned the TCR beta VDJ and CDR3 profiling. TCRdb called the reads again in MiXCR, with one record for every CDR3 protein. Of some 170,000 distinct CDR3 sequences listed, more than 45% are singletons. Patients selected for sequencing had displayed CD8+CD57+ cell expansion by flow cytometry. Sequences were obtained from sorted CD4+, CD8+, or CD8+CD57+ T cells (not recorded which) from PBMCs. The receptors derive from a human donor with aplastic anemia.

This clonotype was counted a single time. A junction boundary mismatches the germline segment, possibly from a read error. The CDR3 DNA reads TGCAGTGCTAGAGATCCCCAGCGGGGAAGCACGGATACGCAGTATTTT. This gives the protein CSARDPQRGSTDTQYF. The V gene is TRBV20-1, the J gene TRBJ2-3; 7 nucleotides match TRBD2. The CDR3 is 16 residues long. Germline-derived CDR1 and CDR2 are DFQATT and SNEGSKA (reference sequence).

V gene TRBV29-1 combines with J gene TRBJ1-1; weak D call: TRBD1 (5 bases). The CDR3 is made up of 13 amino acids. From germline, CDR1 is SQVTM and CDR2 ANQGSEA. Trimming left V 0 bases short and J 5 bases short, with 10 bases between. This CDR3 is CSVEDRGGTEAFF. In DNA, the CDR3 is TGCAGCGTTGAAGATCGGGGGGGGACTGAAGCTTTCTTT. Based on the CDR3 plus reference TRBV29-1 and TRBJ1-1, the full variable domain is SAVISQKPSRDICQRGTSLTIQCQVDSQVTMMFWYRQQPGQSLTLIATANQGSEATYESGFVIDKFPISRPNLTFSTLTVSNMSPEDSSIYLCSVEDRGGTEAFFGQGTRLTVV.

At least ten counts were recorded for this clonotype. The gene calls are TRBV19 and TRBJ1-1; D is possibly TRBD1 (6 bases). CDR1 LNHDA and CDR2 SQIVND come from the germline V gene (reference sequence). The length of the CDR3 is 14 residues. Trimming cost V 0 bases and J 10 bases, with 15 bases left between them. CDR3 loop: CASSIEVTAQGAFF. In DNA, the CDR3 is TGTGCCAGTAGTATAGAAGTAACGGCACAGGGAGCTTTCTTT.

The chain links TRBV10-3 to TRBJ2-5; TRBD2 might be the D (5 bases). The CDR3 is made up of 12 amino acids. CDR1 and CDR2 from the germline V gene are ENHRY and SYGVKD. V was pared by 8 bases and J by 1 base, with 8 bases between. The CDR3 region is CAIGSLQETQYF. CDR3 nucleotides: TGTGCCATCGGGAGCCTCCAAGAGACCCAGTACTTC.

This chain connects TRBV7-6 to TRBJ1-1; no firm D call. Trimming removed 1 base from V and 10 bases from J, with 10 bases in between. This CDR3 is built from 12 residues. Germline CDR1 is SGHVS and CDR2 is FNYEAQ. CDR3 nucleotide sequence: TGTGCCAGCAGCTTAGGGGCTGGAGGAGCTTTCTTT. It is translated as CASSLGAGGAFF.

The chain uses TRBV2 and TRBJ1-2; TRBD1 matches 7 bases. Germline V lookup: CDR1 SNHLY, CDR2 FYNNEI. The CDR3 loop spans 14 amino acids. After removal of 4 bases from V and 3 bases from J, the junction contained 5 bases not matched to a gene. In nucleotides, the CDR3 is TGTGCCAGCAGTGCTAGTGACAGGGACTATGGCTACACCTTC. Amino acids: CASSASDRDYGYTF.

The V gene is TRBV7-6, the J gene TRBJ2-7; 9 bases line up with TRBD1. The CDR3 has 14 amino acids. CDR1 SGHVS and CDR2 FNYEAQ come from the germline V gene. V dropped 4 bases and J dropped 6; count of bases not matched to a gene: 7. CDR3 region: CASSSGQGGFEQYF. In DNA form, the CDR3 reads TGTGCCAGCAGCTCGGGACAGGGCGGATTCGAGCAGTACTTC.

The chain uses TRBV2 and TRBJ2-3; tentative D call: TRBD2 (5 bases). Germline CDR1 is SNHLY and CDR2 is FYNNEI. The CDR3 runs to 13 residues. Trimming pared 4 bases from V and 7 bases from J, leaving 12 bases between. CDR3 sequence (DNA): TGTGCCAGCAGTGGAGCGGAATCTTATACGCAGTATTTT. It translates to CASSGAESYTQYF.

The genes are TRBV24-1 and TRBJ2-3, with D possibly being TRBD1 (6 bases). Germline V lookup: CDR1 KGHDR, CDR2 SFDVKD. The CDR3 has 13 residues. Trimming took 11 bases from V and 5 from J, leaving 16 bases between them. DNA for the CDR3: TGTGCCATCCGTTCAGGGGCGGGAGATACGCAGTATTTT. Translated, it gives CAIRSGAGDTQYF.

This clonotype was counted at least ten times. The chain combines TRBV6-5 with TRBJ2-7; maybe TRBD2 (6 bases). The germline gives CDR1 MNHEY, CDR2 SVGAGI. Trimming removed 0 bases from V and 2 bases from J, with 14 bases in between. The CDR3 is made up of 16 amino acids. The CDR3 is CASSYSRDLWAYEQYF. CDR3 bases: TGTGCCAGCAGTTACTCGAGGGACTTGTGGGCCTACGAGCAGTACTTC.

This clonotype was picked up many times. This rearrangement joins TRBV25-1 to TRBJ2-7, with no clear D. Trimming stripped 3 bases from V and 3 bases from J, with 9 bases between. The CDR3 loop spans 13 amino acids. The V gene's germline CDR1 is MGHDK and CDR2 SYGVNS. The CDR3 DNA reads as TGTGCCAGCAGTGACTCTGACATCTACGAGCAGTACTTC. Protein: CASSDSDIYEQYF.

About this clonotype itself: The junction does not match germline at one end; this may be a read error. The rearrangement joins TRBV3-1 to TRBJ2-3; TRBD2 aligns across 7 bases. The germline V gene has CDR1 LGHDT and CDR2 YNNKEL (reference sequence). CDR3 length: 11 residues. DNA of the CDR3: TGTGCCAGCAGCCTAGGACTAGAAGTTGGGTTC. This codes for CASSLGLEVGF.

Comments on this clonotype: Without the conserved terminal phenylalanine or tryptophan, this CDR3 likely stems from a read error. The chain recombines TRBV29-1 with TRBJ1-1, with TRBD1 as a possible D gene (6 bases). The CDR3 extends over 15 amino acids. V was clipped by 1 base and J by 1 base, with 13 bases between them. CDR1 and CDR2 (germline): SQVTM, ANQGSEA. The CDR3 coding sequence is TGCAGCGTTGAAGTGCGGGACACACAGAACACTGAAGCTTTCCTT. Amino acids: CSVEVRDTQNTEAFL.

CDR3 nucleotide sequence: TGTGCCACCAGCAGAGAAATAGGGGGCGTAGATTCACCCCTCCACTTT. Amino acids: CATSREIGGVDSPLHF. The chain employs TRBV15 and TRBJ1-6, with 7 nucleotides matching TRBD1. V shed 0 bases, J shed 8 bases, and the junction held 7 bases outside the gene matches. This CDR3 is built from 16 residues. Per germline, CDR1 LNHNV and CDR2 YYDKDF (reference sequence).

This clonotype was counted ten times or more. CDR3: CAPPRGYYGYTF. The CDR3 bases are TGTGCCCCTCCCCGGGGGTACTATGGCTACACCTTC. The chain combines TRBV12-3 or TRBV12-4 with TRBJ1-2; D possibly corresponds to TRBD1 (5 bases). Deletions cut 11 bases from V and 3 bases from J, with 13 bases between. The CDR3 length is 12 residues.

V is TRBV4-1 and J is TRBJ2-2; TRBD1 is a possible D gene (6 bases). The CDR3 is made up of 14 amino acids. Trimming stripped 3 bases from V and 10 bases from J, with 15 bases between. Per the germline V gene, CDR1 is MGHRA and CDR2 is YSYEKL. The CDR3 nucleotides are TGCGCCAGCAGCCAGGCAGGGGATCTGACGGAGCTGTTTTTT. It codes for CASSQAGDLTELFF.

The CDR3 DNA reads TGTGCCACCAGTGAATCCGGACAGGGTAACAATGAGCAGTTCTTC. Translation gives CATSESGQGNNEQFF. The J gene is TRBJ2-1, the V gene TRBV24-1; 8 bases agree with TRBD1. Losses at the gene ends were 4 bases for V and 5 bases for J; bases not matched to a gene: 6. CDR3 size: 15 residues. Germline CDR1 reads KGHDR; CDR2 reads SFDVKD.

The J gene is TRBJ2-3, the V gene TRBV5-1, with TRBD2 matching over 9 bases. Germline CDR1 reads SGHRS; CDR2 reads YFSETQ. This CDR3 is 17 amino acids long. Unmatched junction bases numbered 12, after V lost 4 bases and J lost 3 bases. The CDR3 region is CASSLAGPHLRTDTQYF. The DNA of the CDR3 is TGCGCCAGCAGCCTAGCGGGGCCCCACCTGAGGACAGATACGCAGTATTTT. Full variable domain (remainder filled in from reference TRBV5-1 and TRBJ2-3): KAGVTQTPRYLIKTRGQQVTLSCSPISGHRSVSWYQQTPGQGLQFLFEYFSETQRNKGNFPGRFSGRQFSNSRSEMNVSTLELGDSALYLCASSLAGPHLRTDTQYFGPGTRLTVL.

CDR3 protein: CASSPPGQINYGYTF. The CDR3 DNA sequence: TGTGCCAGCAGCCCACCGGGACAGATTAACTATGGCTACACCTTC. The chain is built from TRBV7-8 and TRBJ1-2, with 7 bases fitting TRBD1. Unmatched junction bases numbered 7, after V lost 5 bases and J lost 1 base. Germline CDR1 reads SGHVS; CDR2 reads FQNEAQ. CDR3 length: 15 residues.

This chain joins TRBV2 and TRBJ1-1, with a weak D call TRBD1 (6 bases). Trimming cost V 7 bases and J 7 bases, with 10 bases left between them. Germline CDR1 SNHLY, CDR2 FYNNEI. The CDR3 has 11 amino acids. This chain's CDR3 is CASNGQFEAFF. In nucleotides, the CDR3 is TGTGCCAGCAACGGACAGTTTGAAGCTTTCTTT.

This clonotype was seen repeatedly, ten times or more. This sequence joins TRBV4-1 and TRBJ1-6; 10 bases map to TRBD1. The CDR3 extends over 15 amino acids. Losses at the gene ends were 4 bases for V and 8 bases for J; bases not matched to a gene: 5. Germline CDR1 MGHRA, CDR2 YSYEKL. CDR3 nucleotide sequence: TGCGCCAGCAGCCCCGGACAGGGGGTTTATTCACCCCTCCACTTT. Its protein is CASSPGQGVYSPLHF.